The source of this TCR beta chain is a study of blood T cell repertoires in COVID-19. Study information: Acute and convalescent COVID-19 specimens originated in the United States, Italy and Spain. T cells, B-cell-depleted T cells, or PBMCs provided the cDNA or gDNA that served as material.

Per the authors' pipeline: Reference gene primers were amplified, and this amplification served to estimate nucleated cell counts. Only in-frame clones appear in the TCRdb table, and some are missing; sequencing was by immunoSEQ multiplex PCR. V and J calls and clone size come straight from that table; D and trimming were deduced from the DNA. Counted here are about 130,000 clones, around 85% occurring once; the ten biggest clones make up roughly 4.5%. Trimming removed 1 base at V and 4 bases at J, with 10 bases between. Per germline, CDR1 LGHNA and CDR2 YSLEER. The length of the CDR3 is 14 residues.

The chain joins TRBV4-3 to TRBJ1-2; weak D call: TRBD1 (6 bases). Sample: peripheral blood. This receptor was taken from a human donor in a cohort sampled during active COVID-19. The CDR3 region has the DNA TGCGCCAGCAGCCAAGGAGGGGGTGGCTATGGCTACACCTTC. Translating gives CASSQGGGGYGYTF.